The 14 T cell receptor beta chains below come from one sample, sequenced in a study of blood T cell repertoires in COVID-19. Clones were sequenced by immunoSEQ multiplex PCR, and TCRdb holds only the in-frame ones, with some missing. The sample has under 200,000 clones; about 85% are singletons. Specimen: peripheral blood. The receptors come from an elderly woman with acute or convalescent COVID-19.

The rearrangement joins TRBV6-1 to TRBJ2-2, with D possibly matching TRBD1 (6 bases). The germline V and J ends were trimmed by 2 bases and 5 bases, with 12 bases remaining between them. The CDR3 consists of 15 residues. Germline V gene sequence: CDR1 MNHNS, CDR2 SASEGT. DNA for the CDR3: TGTGCCAGCAGTGAAATACAGGGTAGGACCGGGGAGCTGTTTTTT. It translates to CASSEIQGRTGELFF.

The chain carries TRBV24-1 and TRBJ2-5; weak D call: TRBD1 (5 bases). Trimming stripped 3 bases from V and 5 bases from J, with 24 bases between. Germline lookup yields CDR1 KGHDR and CDR2 SFDVKD. The CDR3 has 18 amino acids. The CDR3 sequence: CATSDPPGGAALRETQYF. Written as DNA, the CDR3 is TGTGCCACCAGTGATCCCCCCGGTGGGGCGGCTCTCAGGGAGACCCAGTACTTC.

This chain links TRBV5-1 with TRBJ1-3; perhaps TRBD1 as D (6 bases). The ends were cut back, 2 bases at V and 0 bases at J, with 6 bases in the middle. Germline CDR1 and CDR2: SGHRS and YFSETQ. The CDR3 sequence is 14 residues long. CDR3 coding DNA: TGCGCCAGCAGCTTACAGGGCTCTGGAAACACCATATATTTT. As protein: CASSLQGSGNTIYF.

This clone is a singleton in its sample. V gene TRBV11-2 combines with J gene TRBJ2-1; 10 bases agree with TRBD2. This CDR3 has 16 residues. V lost 2 bases and J lost 6; bases outside the gene matches: 7. In germline, CDR1 is SGHAT, CDR2 FQNNGV. The CDR3 loop is CASSLRGSGRLNEQFF. In DNA form, the CDR3 reads TGTGCCAGCAGCTTACGTGGTAGCGGGAGGCTCAATGAGCAGTTCTTC. The full variable domain, in which reference TRBV11-2 and TRBJ2-1 provide the parts outside the CDR3, is EAGVAQSPRYKIIEKRQSVAFWCNPISGHATLYWYQQILGQGPKLLIQFQNNGVVDDSQLPKDRFSAERLKGVDSTLKIQPAKLEDSAVYLCASSLRGSGRLNEQFFGPGTRLTVL.

V usage is TRBV6-5 and J usage is TRBJ2-2; D ambiguous. Germline V CDR1 and CDR2: MNHEY, SVGAGI. Trimming removed 7 bases at V and 1 base at J, with 13 bases between. The CDR3 covers 15 residues. The CDR3 region is CASKSSPLNTGELFF. The CDR3 DNA is TGTGCCAGCAAAAGTAGCCCCCTGAACACCGGGGAGCTGTTTTTT.

This clone was found a few times. J is TRBJ2-2 and V is TRBV12-5, with D perhaps TRBD2 (6 bases). The CDR3 is 15 residues long. Per germline, CDR1 LGHNT and CDR2 FRNRAP. V lost 5 bases and J 3 bases, leaving 13 bases between the germline ends. DNA for the CDR3: TGTGCTAGTGGTGGGGGGTACGGCTACACCGGGGAGCTGTTTTTT. Amino acid sequence: CASGGGYGYTGELFF.

The genes are TRBV5-1 and TRBJ2-3, with D perhaps TRBD2 (5 bases). This CDR3 spans 15 amino acids. V gave up 2 bases and J gave up 4 bases, with 14 bases separating them. The germline CDR1 and CDR2 sequences are SGHRS and YFSETQ. The CDR3 is CASSFRGILADTQYF. CDR3 in DNA: TGCGCCAGCAGCTTTCGAGGGATACTCGCAGATACGCAGTATTTT.

This clone came up once. The gene calls are TRBV5-1 and TRBJ2-7; TRBD1 might be the D (5 bases). Germline CDR1 is SGHRS and CDR2 is YFSETQ. This CDR3 region has 12 residues. V gave up 4 bases and J gave up 0 bases, with 5 bases separating them. CDR3 coding DNA: TGCGCCAGCAGCGACAGCTCCTACGAGCAGTACTTC. Amino acid sequence: CASSDSSYEQYF.

The J gene is TRBJ2-7, the V gene TRBV13; 7 bases line up with TRBD1. CDR1 PRHDT and CDR2 FYEKMQ come from the germline V gene (reference sequence). The CDR3 extends over 14 amino acids. Trimming took 6 bases from V and 7 from J; bases not matched to a gene: 12. CDR3 sequence (DNA): TGTGCCAGCAGTATCCTTGACAGGGTGCGGGAGCAGTACTTC. Encoded protein: CASSILDRVREQYF. The entire variable domain, with the rest obtained from reference TRBV13 and TRBJ2-7, is as follows: AAGVIQSPRHLIKEKRETATLKCYPIPRHDTVYWYQQGPGQDPQFLISFYEKMQSDKGSIPDRFSAQQFSDYHSELNMSSLELGDSALYFCASSILDRVREQYFGPGTRLTVT.

This chain uses TRBV7-9 with TRBJ1-1; D is perhaps TRBD1 (5 bases). This CDR3 region has 14 residues. Germline V gives CDR1 SEHNR, CDR2 FQNEAQ (reference sequence). Trimming took 3 bases from V and 5 from J, leaving 13 bases between them. This CDR3 reads CASSFGTTRTEAFF. Here the CDR3 DNA reads TGTGCCAGCAGCTTCGGGACTACCAGAACTGAAGCTTTCTTT. The entire variable domain, with the rest obtained from reference TRBV7-9 and TRBJ1-1, is as follows: DTGVSQNPRHKITKRGQNVTFRCDPISEHNRLYWYRQTLGQGPEFLTYFQNEAQLEKSRLLSDRFSAERPKGSFSTLEIQRTEQGDSAMYLCASSFGTTRTEAFFGQGTRLTVV.

V and J are TRBV10-3 and TRBJ1-2; 10 positions match TRBD1. V gave up 4 bases and J gave up 6 bases; unmatched junction bases: 14. The CDR3 runs 17 residues. Germline V gene lookup returns CDR1 ENHRY and CDR2 SYGVKD. CDR3 residues: CAISVTAGTGAGDGYTF. In DNA, the CDR3 is TGTGCCATCAGTGTTACTGCCGGGACAGGGGCAGGTGATGGCTACACCTTC.

The rearrangement uses TRBV6-1 and TRBJ1-2; maybe TRBD1 (5 bases). The V end was cut by 2 bases, the J end by 4 bases, with 8 bases between. This CDR3 is built from 13 residues. Germline values: CDR1 MNHNS, CDR2 SASEGT. The DNA of the CDR3 is TGTGCCAGCAGTGAAAGTCAGGGCTATGGCTACACCTTC. Its translation is CASSESQGYGYTF.

The chain joins TRBV24-1 to TRBJ1-5; D is uncertain. V lost 6 bases and J lost 5, with 7 bases in between. The V gene's germline CDR1 is KGHDR and CDR2 SFDVKD. The CDR3 covers 12 residues. CDR3: CATSLSDQPQHF. In DNA form, the CDR3 reads TGTGCCACCAGTTTGAGCGATCAGCCCCAGCATTTT.

The J gene is TRBJ2-1, the V gene TRBV9, with 9 bases fitting TRBD1. Trimming at V came to 5 bases and at J to 6 bases, leaving 9 bases not matched to a gene. This CDR3 region has 15 residues. Looked up from germline, CDR1 is SGDLS and CDR2 is YYNGEE. The CDR3 protein is CASSTGQGKFNEQFF. The CDR3 nucleotides read TGTGCCAGCAGTACGGGACAGGGCAAGTTCAATGAGCAGTTCTTC.